This T cell receptor beta chain was captured by sequencing in a study of Ad26.COV2.S vaccination and SARS-CoV-2 variants. The germline CDR1 and CDR2 sequences are MGHRA and YSYEKL. The CDR3 length is 18 residues. The trim removed 0 bases at V and 4 bases at J, leaving 12 bases unmatched. In regard to this clone: The antigen remains undetermined.

The assay was immunoSEQ multiplex PCR, and TCRdb's table has in-frame clones only and misses some. The top ten hold around 6.3% of the sample, which has about 180,000 clones, approximately 90% seen once. Overall study results and limits: Analytic work on TCR breadth and depth might have understated the full extent of total T cell responses. There was reportedly substantial breadth in spike-specific CD8+ and CD4+ T cell responses after vaccination.

The specimen comprised peripheral blood, sampled after recovery from COVID-19. The chain recombines TRBV4-1 with TRBJ2-1; 7 nucleotides line up with TRBD2. The TCR sequence derives from a human donor who had recovered from COVID-19. The chain's CDR3 is CASSQDGWAGEGYNEQFF. The CDR3 DNA follows: TGCGCCAGCAGCCAAGATGGGTGGGCGGGAGAAGGGTACAATGAGCAGTTCTTC.